Here is one T cell receptor beta chain with its context. Only in-frame clones appear in the TCRdb table, and some are missing; sequencing was by immunoSEQ multiplex PCR. The sample holds about 140,000 clones, 75% to 80% seen once. V was trimmed by 2 bases and J by 4 bases, leaving 5 bases between them. The V gene's germline CDR1 is SGHVS and CDR2 FNYEAQ. This CDR3 spans 13 amino acids. This sample was taken from a study of blood T cell repertoires in COVID-19. The sequence came from a woman aged 45 to 65 who had recovered from COVID-19. The chain joins TRBV7-6 to TRBJ2-2, with a tentative D call TRBD1 (5 bases). Sequences were obtained from PBMCs or T cells enriched from blood (not recorded which). As DNA, the CDR3 is TGTGCCAGCAGCTTAAGGGGCACCGGGGAGCTGTTTTTT. This sequence encodes CASSLRGTGELFF.